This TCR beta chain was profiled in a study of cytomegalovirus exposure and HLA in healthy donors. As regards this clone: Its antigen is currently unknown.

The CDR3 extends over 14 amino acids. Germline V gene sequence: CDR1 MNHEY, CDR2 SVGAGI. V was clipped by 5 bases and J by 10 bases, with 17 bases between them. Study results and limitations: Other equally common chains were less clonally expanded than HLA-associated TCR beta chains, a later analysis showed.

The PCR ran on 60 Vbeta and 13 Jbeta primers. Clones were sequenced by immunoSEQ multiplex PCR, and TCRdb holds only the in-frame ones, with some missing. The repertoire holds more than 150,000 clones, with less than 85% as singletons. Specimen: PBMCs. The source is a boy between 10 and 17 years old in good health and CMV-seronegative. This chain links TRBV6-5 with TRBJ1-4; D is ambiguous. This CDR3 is CASSKVGDSRKLFF. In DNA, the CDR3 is TGTGCCAGCAGTAAGGTCGGAGACTCTCGAAAACTGTTTTTT.